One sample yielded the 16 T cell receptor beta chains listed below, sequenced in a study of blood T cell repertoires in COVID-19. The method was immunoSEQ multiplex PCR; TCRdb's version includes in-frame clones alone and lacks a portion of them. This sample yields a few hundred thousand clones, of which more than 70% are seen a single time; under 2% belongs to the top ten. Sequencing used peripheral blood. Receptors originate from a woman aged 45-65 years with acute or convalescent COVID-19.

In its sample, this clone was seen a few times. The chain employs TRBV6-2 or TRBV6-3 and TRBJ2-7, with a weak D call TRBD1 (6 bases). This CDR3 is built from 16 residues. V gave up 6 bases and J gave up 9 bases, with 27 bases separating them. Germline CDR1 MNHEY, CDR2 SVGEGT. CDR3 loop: CASSPYRDIRLRVQYF. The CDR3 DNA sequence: TGTGCCAGCAGCCCATACAGGGACATAAGATTACGCGTGCAGTACTTC.

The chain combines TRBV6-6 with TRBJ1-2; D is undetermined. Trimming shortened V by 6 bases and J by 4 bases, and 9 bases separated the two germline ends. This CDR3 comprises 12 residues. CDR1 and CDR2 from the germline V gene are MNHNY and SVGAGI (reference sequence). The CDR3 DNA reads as TGTGCCAGCAGCCCTCAGGCCTATGGCTACACCTTC. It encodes CASSPQAYGYTF.

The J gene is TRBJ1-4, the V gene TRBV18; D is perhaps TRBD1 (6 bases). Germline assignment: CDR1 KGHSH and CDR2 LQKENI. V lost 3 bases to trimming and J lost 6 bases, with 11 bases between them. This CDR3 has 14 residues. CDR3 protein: CASSPDRNDEKLFF. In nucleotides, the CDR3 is TGTGCCAGCTCACCCGACAGGAACGATGAAAAACTGTTTTTT.

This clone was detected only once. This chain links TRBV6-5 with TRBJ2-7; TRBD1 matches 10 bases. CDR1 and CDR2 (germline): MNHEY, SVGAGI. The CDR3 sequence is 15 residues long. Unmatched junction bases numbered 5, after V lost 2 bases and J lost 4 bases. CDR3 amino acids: CASSYPGQGFYEQYF. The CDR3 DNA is TGTGCCAGCAGTTACCCGGGACAGGGGTTTTACGAGCAGTACTTC.

Written as DNA, the CDR3 is TGTGCCAGCTCACCACCCGGACTAGCGGCGAACACCGGGGAGCTGTTTTTT. Its protein is CASSPPGLAANTGELFF. The chain joins TRBV18 to TRBJ2-2; 10 nucleotides match TRBD2. The CDR3 runs to 17 residues. The V gene end was trimmed by 0 bases and the J gene end by 0 bases; junction bases not matched to a gene: 1. Per germline, CDR1 KGHSH and CDR2 LQKENI.

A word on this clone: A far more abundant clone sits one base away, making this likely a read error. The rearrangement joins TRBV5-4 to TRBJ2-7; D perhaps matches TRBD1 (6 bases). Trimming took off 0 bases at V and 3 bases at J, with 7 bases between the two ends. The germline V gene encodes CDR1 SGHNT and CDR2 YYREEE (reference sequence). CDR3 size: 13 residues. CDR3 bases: TGTGCCAGCAGCTTGGGACAGGACTACGAGCAGTACTTC. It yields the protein CASSLGQDYEQYF.

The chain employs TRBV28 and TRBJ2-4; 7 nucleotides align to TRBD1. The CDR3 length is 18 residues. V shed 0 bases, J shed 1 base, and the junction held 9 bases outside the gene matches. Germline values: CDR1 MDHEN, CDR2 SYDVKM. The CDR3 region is CASSLWGRGLLAKNIQYF. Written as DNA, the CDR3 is TGTGCCAGCAGTTTATGGGGTAGGGGGCTCTTGGCCAAAAACATTCAGTACTTC.

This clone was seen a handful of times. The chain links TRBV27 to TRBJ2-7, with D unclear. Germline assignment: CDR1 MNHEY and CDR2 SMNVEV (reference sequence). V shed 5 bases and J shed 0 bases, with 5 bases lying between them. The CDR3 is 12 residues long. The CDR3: CASSAASYEQYF. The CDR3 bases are TGTGCCAGCAGTGCGGCCTCCTACGAGCAGTACTTC.

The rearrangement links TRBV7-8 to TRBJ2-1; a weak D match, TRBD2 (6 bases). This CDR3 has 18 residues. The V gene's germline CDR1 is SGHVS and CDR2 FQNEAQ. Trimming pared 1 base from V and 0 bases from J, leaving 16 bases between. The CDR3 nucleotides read TGTGCCAGCAGCTTAGTTCTCCGGGAGCCCCCCTCCTACAATGAGCAGTTCTTC. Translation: CASSLVLREPPSYNEQFF.

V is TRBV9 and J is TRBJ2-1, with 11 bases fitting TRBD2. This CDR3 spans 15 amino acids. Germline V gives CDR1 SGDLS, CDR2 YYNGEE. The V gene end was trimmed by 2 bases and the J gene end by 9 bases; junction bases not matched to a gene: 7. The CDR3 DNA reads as TGTGCCAGCAGCGTTATCCTAGCGGGAGGATTTGAGCAGTTCTTC. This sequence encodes CASSVILAGGFEQFF.

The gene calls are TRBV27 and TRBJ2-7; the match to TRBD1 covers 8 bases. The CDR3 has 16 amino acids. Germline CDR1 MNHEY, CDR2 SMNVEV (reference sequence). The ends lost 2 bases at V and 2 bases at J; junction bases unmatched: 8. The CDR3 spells CASSLTGGYSPYEQYF. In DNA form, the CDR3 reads TGTGCCAGCAGTTTAACAGGGGGTTATAGTCCCTACGAGCAGTACTTC.

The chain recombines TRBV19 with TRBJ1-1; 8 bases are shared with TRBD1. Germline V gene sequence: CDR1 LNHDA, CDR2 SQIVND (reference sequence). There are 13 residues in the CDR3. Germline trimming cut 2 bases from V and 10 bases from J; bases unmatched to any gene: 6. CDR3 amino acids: CASSIQGAKSAFF. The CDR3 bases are TGTGCCAGTAGTATACAGGGGGCTAAGTCAGCTTTCTTT.

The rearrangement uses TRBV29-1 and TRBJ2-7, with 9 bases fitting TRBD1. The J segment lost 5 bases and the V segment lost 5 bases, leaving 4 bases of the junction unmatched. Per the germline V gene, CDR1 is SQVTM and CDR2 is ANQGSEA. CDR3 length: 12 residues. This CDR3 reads CSVTRDRDEQYF. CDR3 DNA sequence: TGCAGCGTTACAAGGGACAGGGACGAGCAGTACTTC.

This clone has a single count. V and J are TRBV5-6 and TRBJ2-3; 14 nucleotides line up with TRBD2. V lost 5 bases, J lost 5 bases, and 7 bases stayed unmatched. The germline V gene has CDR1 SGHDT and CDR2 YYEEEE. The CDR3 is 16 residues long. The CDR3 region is CASRAGLAGVIDTQYF. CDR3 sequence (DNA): TGTGCCAGCAGAGCGGGACTAGCGGGAGTGATAGATACGCAGTATTTT. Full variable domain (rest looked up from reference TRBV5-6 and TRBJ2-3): DAGVTQSPTHLIKTRGQQVTLRCSPKSGHDTVSWYQQALGQGPQFIFQYYEEEERQRGNFPDRFSGHQFPNYSSELNVNALLLGDSALYLCASRAGLAGVIDTQYFGPGTRLTVL.

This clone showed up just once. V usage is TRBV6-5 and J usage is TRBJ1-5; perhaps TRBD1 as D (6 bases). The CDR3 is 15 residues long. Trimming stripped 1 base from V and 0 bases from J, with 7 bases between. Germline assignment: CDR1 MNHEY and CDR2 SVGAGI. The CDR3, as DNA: TGTGCCAGCAGTTACTACAGGGATAGCAATCAGCCCCAGCATTTT. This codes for CASSYYRDSNQPQHF.

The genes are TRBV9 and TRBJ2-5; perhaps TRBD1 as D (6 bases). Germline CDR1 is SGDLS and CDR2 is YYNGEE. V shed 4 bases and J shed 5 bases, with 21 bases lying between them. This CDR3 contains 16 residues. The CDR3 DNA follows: TGTGCCAGCAGCCCACCGCCACTTGCAGGGGTGGAGACCCAGTACTTC. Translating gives CASSPPPLAGVETQYF.